The clone carrying this TCR beta chain was counted a single time. This sample stems from a study of blood T cell repertoires in COVID-19. The germline V and J ends were trimmed by 5 bases and 2 bases, with 16 bases remaining between them. The CDR3 is made up of 15 amino acids. The germline V gene has CDR1 LNHDA and CDR2 SQIVND (reference sequence). Profiled with immunoSEQ multiplex PCR; TCRdb holds only in-frame clones, not every one. The repertoire consists of 100,000 to 150,000 clones, with approximately 82% occurring once and the leading ten covering about a tenth. This TCR was sampled from a man aged 35 to 55 with active or convalescent COVID-19. V is TRBV19 and J is TRBJ2-7; possible D gene TRBD1, 6 bases. Sequencing was done on a sample of peripheral blood. The chain's CDR3 is CASSEAWGPTYEQYF. CDR3 bases: TGTGCCAGTAGTGAGGCGTGGGGGCCGACCTACGAGCAGTACTTC.